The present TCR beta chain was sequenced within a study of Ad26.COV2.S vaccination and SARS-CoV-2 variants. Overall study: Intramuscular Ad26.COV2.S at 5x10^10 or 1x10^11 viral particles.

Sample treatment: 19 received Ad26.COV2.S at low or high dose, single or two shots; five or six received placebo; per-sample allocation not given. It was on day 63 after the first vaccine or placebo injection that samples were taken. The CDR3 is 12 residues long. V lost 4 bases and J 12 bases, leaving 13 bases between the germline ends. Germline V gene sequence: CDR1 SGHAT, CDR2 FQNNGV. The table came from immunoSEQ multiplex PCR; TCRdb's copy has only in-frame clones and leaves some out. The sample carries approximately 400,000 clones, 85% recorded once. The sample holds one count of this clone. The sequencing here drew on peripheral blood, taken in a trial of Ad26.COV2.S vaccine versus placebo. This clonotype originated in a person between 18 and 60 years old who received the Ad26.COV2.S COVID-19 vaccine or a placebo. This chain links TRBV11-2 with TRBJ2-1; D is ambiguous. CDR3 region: CASSSPFKAQFF. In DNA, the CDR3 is TGTGCCAGCAGCTCACCTTTTAAAGCGCAGTTCTTC.